Here is one T cell receptor (beta chain) with its context. The cohort comprised adults aged about 18 to 100 years residing in 24 US areas. V was shortened by 2 bases and J by 10 bases, with 21 bases between the two germline ends. This CDR3 has 16 residues. CDR1 KGHSH and CDR2 LQKENI come from the germline V gene. Under the authors' procedure: Using reference gene primer amplification, nucleated cell counts were estimated. Measured with immunoSEQ multiplex PCR; TCRdb has only the in-frame clones, and not every one. The DNA gave D and trimming, while V, J and clone size come from that table. The sample lists approximately 210,000 clones, roughly 77% occurring once. This record comes from a study of blood T cell repertoires in COVID-19.

This clonotype originated in a woman aged 45-65 years with acute COVID-19. Sequencing was carried out using PBMCs or T cells enriched from blood (not recorded which). The gene calls are TRBV18 and TRBJ2-4, with a possible D match to TRBD1 (5 bases). CDR3 amino acids: CASSPGMSELKGIQYF. The CDR3 DNA reads TGTGCCAGCTCACCAGGGATGTCAGAATTAAAGGGGATTCAGTACTTC.